The 5 T cell receptor beta chains below come from one sample, sequenced in a study of CD8+ T cells in alopecia areata. After isolation, RNA underwent reverse transcription to generate cDNA as the sequencing template. Generated by immunoSEQ multiplex PCR, the TCRdb table keeps only in-frame clones and is missing some. Counted here are approximately 180,000 clones, under 80% occurring once; the ten biggest clones make up about 1.3%. Specified treatment: oral pan-JAK inhibitor, 5-10 mg twice daily. Specimen: CD4+ T cells sorted from blood, collected around week 47, from a patient treated with tofacitinib. The source of these receptors is a human donor with alopecia areata.

This clone has only one observation. This chain links TRBV15 with TRBJ1-2, with 7 bases identical to TRBD1. After removal of 1 base from V and 6 bases from J, the junction contained 5 bases not matched to a gene. The CDR3 is 14 residues long. Germline V gives CDR1 LNHNV, CDR2 YYDKDF (reference sequence). For the CDR3, the DNA is TGTGCCACCAGCAGAGCGGGACAGTATCATGGCTACACCTTC. The encoded protein is CATSRAGQYHGYTF.

This clone was recorded only once. The rearrangement links TRBV7-8 to TRBJ1-1; no reliable D call. The CDR3 sequence is 11 residues long. Trimming shortened V by 8 bases and J by 7 bases, and 11 bases separated the two germline ends. The germline V gene has CDR1 SGHVS and CDR2 FQNEAQ. The CDR3 protein is CASRQDYEAFF. Here the CDR3 DNA reads TGTGCCAGCCGCCAGGATTATGAAGCTTTCTTT.

The V call is TRBV5-6, the J call TRBJ1-5, with TRBD1 matching over 9 bases. CDR3 length: 18 residues. V lost 4 bases to trimming and J lost 1 base; unmatched junction nucleotides: 12. Germline V gives CDR1 SGHDT, CDR2 YYEEEE. The CDR3 here is CASSQMDRGGKSNQPQHF. DNA for the CDR3: TGTGCCAGCAGCCAGATGGACAGGGGCGGAAAGAGCAATCAGCCCCAGCATTTT.

A few counts support this clone. The chain employs TRBV5-5 and TRBJ2-5; D gene unclear. Germline CDR1 reads SGHKS; CDR2 reads YYEKEE (reference sequence). CDR3 length equals 12 residues. With 4 bases removed from V and 2 bases from J, the gap between germline ends came to 6 bases. For the CDR3, the DNA is TGTGCCAGCAGCCGAACTCAAGAGACCCAGTACTTC. Translation gives CASSRTQETQYF.

This chain links TRBV2 with TRBJ2-7; weak D call: TRBD2 (5 bases). This CDR3 comprises 13 residues. Trimming shortened V by 0 bases and J by 6 bases, and 9 bases separated the two germline ends. CDR1 and CDR2 (germline): SNHLY, FYNNEI. CDR3 residues: CASSEARVAEQYF. The DNA of the CDR3 is TGTGCCAGCAGTGAAGCGCGGGTAGCCGAGCAGTACTTC.